This T cell receptor (beta chain) was captured in a study of CD8 T cells in Susac syndrome. As regards this clonotype: What it binds is not known.

Broader study findings: The study recognized that the number of individuals in its TCR sequencing and HLA analysis was relatively small.

In contrast to the negatively isolated CD8+ and CD4+ T cells, TEMRA cells were FACS-enriched. In germline, CDR1 is LGHNA, CDR2 YNFKEQ. Trimming stripped 0 bases from V and 3 bases from J, with 7 bases between. The length of the CDR3 is 14 residues. With random hexamers, reverse transcription was performed on about 0.5 to 1 ug of RNA. immunoSEQ multiplex PCR amplified TCR beta CDR3 across 54 Vbeta, 13 Jbeta. MiXCR, applied by TCRdb to the immunoSEQ multiplex PCR reads, yields one record per CDR3 protein. This sample has about 200,000 distinct CDR3 sequences, with roughly 94% found just once. Sequencing input: CD4+ T cells from PBMCs. This receptor was obtained from a human donor with multiple sclerosis. The chain is built from TRBV4-2 and TRBJ2-3; D is unclear. The CDR3 region has the DNA TGTGCCAGCAGCCAAGAAACAGTTACAGATACGCAGTATTTT. Its translation: CASSQETVTDTQYF.